The clone carrying this T cell receptor beta chain was detected many times. Its antigen is undetermined. This entry belongs to a study of CD8 T cells in ankylosing spondylitis. Deletions cut 0 bases from V and 0 bases from J, with 13 bases between. From germline, CDR1 is SGDLS and CDR2 YYNGEE. CDR3 length: 17 residues. Study-level findings and limits: Clones linked to the disease showed a CD8+ phenotype. They occurred at relatively low frequencies in peripheral blood. Clones linked to disease were reported to show significant enrichment in matched ankylosing spondylitis synovial fluid. Ankylosing spondylitis blood appeared to carry a characteristic TCR beta motif of seven to nine highly homologous variants.

TCRdb reanalysed the 5' RACE reads using MiXCR and keeps one entry per CDR3 protein. The data contain about 7,000 distinct CDR3 sequences, 2.5% to 3% of them seen just once; the ten biggest clones take up 37%. The clonotype comes from a female donor with ankylosing spondylitis or in good health (not recorded which). Material: blood, either unsorted or a sorted T cell fraction (not recorded which). The rearrangement links TRBV9 to TRBJ2-1; D is possibly TRBD2 (5 bases). The CDR3 sequence is CASSVAQTGISYNEQFF. The CDR3 nucleotides are TGTGCCAGCAGCGTAGCTCAGACGGGGATCTCCTACAATGAGCAGTTCTTC.